The 17 T cell receptor beta chains below come from one sample, sequenced in a study of neurological immune-mediated disorders. TCRdb called the 5' RACE reads again in MiXCR, with one record for every CDR3 protein. The repertoire includes about 65,000 distinct CDR3 sequences, more than 3.5% of them detected once, and around 2.6% sits in the top ten. The sample was PBMCs. These receptors originate from a man aged 45 to 65 with multiple sclerosis.

At least ten counts were recorded for this clonotype. The chain carries TRBV20-1 and TRBJ2-6, with 8 bases aligning to TRBD1. Looked up from germline, CDR1 is DFQATT and CDR2 is SNEGSKA (reference sequence). This CDR3 has 22 amino acids. Unmatched junction bases numbered 22, after V lost 2 bases and J lost 1 base. The CDR3 sequence: CSARLSRTGQITVPSGANVLTF. CDR3 DNA sequence: TGCAGTGCTAGACTCTCGAGGACAGGGCAAATTACTGTTCCATCTGGGGCCAACGTCCTGACTTTC.

At least ten counts were recorded for this clonotype. The chain carries TRBV2 and TRBJ2-5; perhaps TRBD2 as D (7 bases). CDR3 length equals 16 residues. V gave up 7 bases and J gave up 0 bases, with 18 bases separating them. The V gene's germline CDR1 is SNHLY and CDR2 FYNNEI. CDR3 loop: CASKGGGSRHQETQYF. CDR3 in DNA: TGTGCCAGCAAGGGAGGGGGTAGCAGACACCAAGAGACCCAGTACTTC.

CDR3 bases: TGTGCCAGCAGTTACTCTTGGGGGTATGGCTACACCTTC. Amino acids: CASSYSWGYGYTF. V usage is TRBV6-5 and J usage is TRBJ1-2; maybe TRBD1 (5 bases). CDR3 length: 13 residues. Germline lookup yields CDR1 MNHEY and CDR2 SVGAGI. Trimming pared 0 bases from V and 5 bases from J, leaving 7 bases between.

This clonotype was observed many times. The chain employs TRBV12-3 or TRBV12-4 and TRBJ1-1, with D maybe TRBD1 (6 bases). The CDR3 runs to 15 residues. Trimming cost V 6 bases and J 2 bases, with 16 bases left between them. CDR3 residues: CASSFISGTNTEAFF. CDR3 in DNA: TGTGCCAGCAGCTTTATCTCAGGGACAAACACTGAAGCTTTCTTT.

In its sample, this clonotype was seen many times. V gene TRBV28 combines with J gene TRBJ1-5; D perhaps matches TRBD1 (5 bases). Germline loops: CDR1 MDHEN, CDR2 SYDVKM. V was cut by 8 bases and J by 3 bases, with 8 bases left in between. The CDR3 consists of 12 residues. For the CDR3, the DNA is TGTGCCAGCCAGGGCATCAATCAGCCCCAGCATTTT. Its protein product is CASQGINQPQHF. Based on the CDR3 plus reference TRBV28 and TRBJ1-5, the full variable domain is DVKVTQSSRYLVKRTGEKVFLECVQDMDHENMFWYRQDPGLGLRLIYFSYDVKMKEKGDIPEGYSVSREKKERFSLILESASTNQTSMYLCASQGINQPQHFGDGTRLSIL.

To note about this clonotype: At one boundary the junction diverges from the germline segment, which might be a read error. The chain is built from TRBV28 and TRBJ1-2, with 11 nucleotides matching TRBD1. CDR3 length: 17 amino acids. The germline V gene encodes CDR1 MDHEN and CDR2 SYDVKM. The CDR3 DNA sequence: TGTGCCAGCACCATCTCCCGGGACAGGGGGGCCAGCTATGGCTACGCCTTC. Translated: CASTISRDRGASYGYAF.

This clonotype occurred many times. The chain employs TRBV7-2 and TRBJ1-1; 7 bases fit TRBD1. Trimming took 5 bases from V and 6 from J; bases not matched to a gene: 6. Germline CDR1 is SGHTA and CDR2 is FQGNSA. This CDR3 has 13 amino acids. The chain's CDR3 is CASSVTGAAEAFF. CDR3 bases: TGTGCCAGCAGCGTAACAGGGGCAGCTGAAGCTTTCTTT. Full variable domain (outside the CDR3, taken from reference TRBV7-2 and TRBJ1-1): GAGVSQSPSNKVTEKGKDVELRCDPISGHTALYWYRQSLGQGLEFLIYFQGNSAPDKSGLPSDRFSAERTGGSVSTLTIQRTQQEDSAVYLCASSVTGAAEAFFGQGTRLTVV.

This clonotype was picked up many times. The gene calls are TRBV7-9 and TRBJ1-1; D gene uncertain. This CDR3 spans 14 amino acids. With 1 base removed from V and 1 base from J, the gap between germline ends came to 7 bases. CDR1 is SEHNR and CDR2 is FQNEAQ in the germline V gene (reference sequence). As DNA, the CDR3 is TGTGCCAGCAGCTTAGGGGGTTCGAACACTGAAGCTTTCTTT. Its protein is CASSLGGSNTEAFF.

This clonotype has at least ten counts. V usage is TRBV5-1 and J usage is TRBJ2-5; D gene unclear. The V gene's germline CDR1 is SGHRS and CDR2 YFSETQ. V was cut by 0 bases and J by 2 bases, with 17 bases left in between. CDR3 length equals 17 residues. CDR3 in amino acids: CASSLATRPSRQETQYF. CDR3 DNA sequence: TGCGCCAGCAGCTTGGCAACTCGGCCCAGTCGACAAGAGACCCAGTACTTC.

Ten or more counts support this clonotype. This rearrangement joins TRBV12-3 or TRBV12-4 to TRBJ2-3; tentative D call: TRBD2 (6 bases). V was shortened by 8 bases and J by 1 base, with 19 bases between the two germline ends. The CDR3 is made up of 16 amino acids. CDR3: CASVGTGVLRTDTQYF. In nucleotides, the CDR3 is TGTGCCAGCGTAGGGACGGGGGTCCTACGCACAGATACGCAGTATTTT.

This clonotype was seen ten or more times. The CDR3 DNA sequence: TGTGCCAGCAGTTACGGCAGGCCCAATTCACCCCTCCACTTT. Amino acid sequence: CASSYGRPNSPLHF. The rearrangement links TRBV6-2 or TRBV6-3 to TRBJ1-6; no definite D call. The ends were cut back, 2 bases at V and 7 bases at J, with 9 bases in the middle. The V gene's germline CDR1 is MNHEY and CDR2 SVGEGT. The CDR3 has 14 residues.

At least ten counts were recorded for this clonotype. The chain has TRBV11-2 and TRBJ2-1; D unclear. In germline, CDR1 is SGHAT, CDR2 FQNNGV. The V end was cut by 0 bases, the J end by 4 bases, with 13 bases between. The CDR3 runs to 16 residues. The CDR3 sequence is CASSLERQGIYNEQFF. CDR3 coding DNA: TGTGCCAGCAGCTTAGAGCGCCAAGGGATATACAATGAGCAGTTCTTC.

This clonotype was seen more than once but under ten times. The chain has TRBV5-1 and TRBJ1-1, with a weak D call TRBD1 (5 bases). Germline values: CDR1 SGHRS, CDR2 YFSETQ. This CDR3 comprises 15 residues. The V end lost 0 bases, the J end lost 4 bases, and 13 bases lay between the germline ends. The CDR3 nucleotides are TGCGCCAGCAGCTTGGCCCCGGGGGAGTCCACTGAAGCTTTCTTT. Protein: CASSLAPGESTEAFF.

Ten or more counts support this clonotype. The chain combines TRBV5-1 with TRBJ2-2; the D gene is possibly TRBD1 (5 bases). CDR3 size: 17 residues. V was clipped by 1 base and J by 2 bases, with 15 bases between them. Per the germline V gene, CDR1 is SGHRS and CDR2 is YFSETQ. In DNA form, the CDR3 reads TGCGCCAGCAGCTTGTCCCTTTTGCAGGGCAACACCGGGGAGCTGTTTTTT. Residues: CASSLSLLQGNTGELFF.

At least ten counts were recorded for this clonotype. CDR3 in DNA: TGTGCCAGCAGCTTAAGAGGACTAGCGGGGGGGCCCTCAGACATTCAGTACTTC. It translates to CASSLRGLAGGPSDIQYF. This sequence joins TRBV7-2 and TRBJ2-4; 15 bases are a match to TRBD2. Germline CDR1 SGHTA, CDR2 FQGNSA. The V gene end was trimmed by 2 bases and the J gene end by 8 bases; junction bases not matched to a gene: 10. The CDR3 has 18 amino acids.

This clonotype came up many times. The genes are TRBV15 and TRBJ2-5; D is unclear. Per the germline V gene, CDR1 is LNHNV and CDR2 is YYDKDF (reference sequence). This CDR3 is 16 amino acids long. Between the trimmed V and J ends, which lost 0 bases and 6 bases, there was a span of 17 bases. Here the CDR3 DNA reads TGTGCCACCAGCAGAGATAATGGGGTAATTTTGCAGACCCAGTACTTC. Residues: CATSRDNGVILQTQYF.

Ten or more counts support this clonotype. This chain uses TRBV7-9 with TRBJ2-1; 9 bases fit TRBD1. The CDR3 extends over 14 amino acids. Looked up from germline, CDR1 is SEHNR and CDR2 is FQNEAQ (reference sequence). Germline trimming cut 5 bases from V and 8 bases from J; bases unmatched to any gene: 7. CDR3: CASSTGQGRDEQFF. The DNA of the CDR3 is TGTGCCAGCAGCACCGGACAGGGGAGGGATGAGCAGTTCTTC.